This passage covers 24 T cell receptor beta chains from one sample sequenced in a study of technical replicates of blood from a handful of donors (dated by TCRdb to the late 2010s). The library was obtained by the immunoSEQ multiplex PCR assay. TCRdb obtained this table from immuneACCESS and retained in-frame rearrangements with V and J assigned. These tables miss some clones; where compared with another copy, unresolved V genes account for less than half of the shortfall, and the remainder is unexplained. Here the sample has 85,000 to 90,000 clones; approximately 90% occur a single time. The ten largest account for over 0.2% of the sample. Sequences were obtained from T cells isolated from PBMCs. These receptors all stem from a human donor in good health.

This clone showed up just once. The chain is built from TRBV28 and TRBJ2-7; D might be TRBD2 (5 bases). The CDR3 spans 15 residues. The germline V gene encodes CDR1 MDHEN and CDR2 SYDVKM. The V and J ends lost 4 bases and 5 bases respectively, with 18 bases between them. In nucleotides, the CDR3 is TGTGCCAGCAGTTCTCCCCCCAATAGCGTCCACGAGCAGTACTTC. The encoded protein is CASSSPPNSVHEQYF.

The CDR3 nucleotides read TGTGCCAGCCAATCCGGGGAGAAGTTCGGAGAGACCCAGTACTTC. Translated: CASQSGEKFGETQYF. The V gene is TRBV6-6, the J gene TRBJ2-5, with D perhaps matching TRBD2 (5 bases). With 8 bases removed from V and 4 bases from J, the gap between germline ends came to 20 bases. CDR3 length: 15 residues. Germline CDR1 is MNHNY and CDR2 is SVGAGI (reference sequence).

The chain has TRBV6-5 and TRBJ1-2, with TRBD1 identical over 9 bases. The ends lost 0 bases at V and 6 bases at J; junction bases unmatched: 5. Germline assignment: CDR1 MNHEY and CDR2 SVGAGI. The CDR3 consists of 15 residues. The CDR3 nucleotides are TGTGCCAGCAGTTACTCGTACAGGGGGCGCAATGGCTACACCTTC. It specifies CASSYSYRGRNGYTF.

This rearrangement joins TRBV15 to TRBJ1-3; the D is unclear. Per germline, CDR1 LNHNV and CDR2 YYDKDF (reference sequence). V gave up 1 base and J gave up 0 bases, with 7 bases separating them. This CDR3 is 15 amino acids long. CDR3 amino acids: CATSRASLSGNTIYF. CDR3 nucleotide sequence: TGTGCCACCAGCAGAGCCTCTCTCTCTGGAAACACCATATATTTT.

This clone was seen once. The chain's CDR3 is CASSQEVPAGGPETQYF. DNA for the CDR3: TGTGCCAGCTCACAAGAAGTACCAGCGGGAGGGCCGGAGACCCAGTACTTC. The chain couples TRBV18 to TRBJ2-5; 10 nucleotides agree with TRBD2. This CDR3 region has 17 residues. Germline-derived CDR1 and CDR2 are KGHSH and LQKENI. The J segment lost 5 bases and the V segment lost 4 bases, leaving 13 bases of the junction unmatched. The full variable domain, rest sourced from reference TRBV18 and TRBJ2-5, is NAGVMQNPRHLVRRRGQEARLRCSPMKGHSHVYWYRQLPEEGLKFMVYLQKENIIDESGMPKERFSAEFPKEGPSILRIQQVVRGDSAAYFCASSQEVPAGGPETQYFGPGTRLLVL.

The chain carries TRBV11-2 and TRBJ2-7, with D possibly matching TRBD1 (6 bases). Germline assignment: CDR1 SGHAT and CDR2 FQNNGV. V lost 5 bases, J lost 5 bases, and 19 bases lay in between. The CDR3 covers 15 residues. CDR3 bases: TGTGCCAGCAGCCCTACGCAGGGGCGCATCCACGAGCAGTACTTC. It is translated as CASSPTQGRIHEQYF.

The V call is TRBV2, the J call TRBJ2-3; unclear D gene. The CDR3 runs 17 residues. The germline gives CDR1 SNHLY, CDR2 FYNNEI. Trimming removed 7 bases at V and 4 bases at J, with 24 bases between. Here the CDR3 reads CASNLGWVNNQADTQYF. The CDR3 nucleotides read TGTGCCAGCAATTTAGGTTGGGTCAACAATCAGGCAGATACGCAGTATTTT.

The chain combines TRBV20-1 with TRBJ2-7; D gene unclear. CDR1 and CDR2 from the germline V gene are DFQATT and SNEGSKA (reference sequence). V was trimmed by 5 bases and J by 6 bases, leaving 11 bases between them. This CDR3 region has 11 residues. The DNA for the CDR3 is TGCAGTGCTCAGGCCATAGGCGAGCAGTACTTC. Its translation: CSAQAIGEQYF.

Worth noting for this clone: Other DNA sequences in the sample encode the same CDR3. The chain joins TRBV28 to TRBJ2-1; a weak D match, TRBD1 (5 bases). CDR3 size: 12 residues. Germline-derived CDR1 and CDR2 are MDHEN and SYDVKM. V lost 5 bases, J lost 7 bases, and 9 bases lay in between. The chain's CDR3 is CASSLQGNEQFF. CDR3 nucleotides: TGTGCCAGCAGTCTTCAGGGAAATGAGCAGTTCTTC.

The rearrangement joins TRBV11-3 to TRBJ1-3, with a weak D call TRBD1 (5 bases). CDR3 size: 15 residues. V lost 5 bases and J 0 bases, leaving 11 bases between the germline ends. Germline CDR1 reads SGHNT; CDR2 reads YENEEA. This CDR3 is CASSRGGSSGNTIYF. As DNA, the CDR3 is TGTGCCAGCAGCCGGGGGGGGAGCTCTGGAAACACCATATATTTT.

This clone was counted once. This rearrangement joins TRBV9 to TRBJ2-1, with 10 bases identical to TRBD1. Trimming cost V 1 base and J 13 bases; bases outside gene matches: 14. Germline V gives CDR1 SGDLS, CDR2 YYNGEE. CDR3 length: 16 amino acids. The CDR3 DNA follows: TGTGCCAGCAGCGTACTAGGACAGGGGGTGGGGGACCCCCAGTTCTTC. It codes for CASSVLGQGVGDPQFF.

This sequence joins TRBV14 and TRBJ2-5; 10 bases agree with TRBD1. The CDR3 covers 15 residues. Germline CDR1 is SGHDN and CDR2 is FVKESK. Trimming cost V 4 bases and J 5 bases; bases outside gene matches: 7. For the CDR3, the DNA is TGTGCCAGCAGCCTGCCGACAGGGGGCGAGGAGACCCAGTACTTC. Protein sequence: CASSLPTGGEETQYF. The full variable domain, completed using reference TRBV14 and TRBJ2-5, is EAGVTQFPSHSVIEKGQTVTLRCDPISGHDNLYWYRRVMGKEIKFLLHFVKESKQDESGMPNNRFLAERTGGTYSTLKVQPAELEDSGVYFCASSLPTGGEETQYFGPGTRLLVL.

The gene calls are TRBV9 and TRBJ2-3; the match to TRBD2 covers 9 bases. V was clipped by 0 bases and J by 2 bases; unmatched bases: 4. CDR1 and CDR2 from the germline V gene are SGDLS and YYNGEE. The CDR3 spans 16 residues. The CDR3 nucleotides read TGTGCCAGCAGCGTAGTGGCGGGGGGGTACACAGATACGCAGTATTTT. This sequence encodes CASSVVAGGYTDTQYF.

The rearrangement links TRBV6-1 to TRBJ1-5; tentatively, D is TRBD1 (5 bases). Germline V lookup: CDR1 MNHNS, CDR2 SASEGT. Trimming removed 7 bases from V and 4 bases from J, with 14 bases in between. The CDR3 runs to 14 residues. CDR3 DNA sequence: TGTGCCAGCAATCCAGGGTTGGAAAATCAGCCCCAGCATTTT. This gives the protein CASNPGLENQPQHF.

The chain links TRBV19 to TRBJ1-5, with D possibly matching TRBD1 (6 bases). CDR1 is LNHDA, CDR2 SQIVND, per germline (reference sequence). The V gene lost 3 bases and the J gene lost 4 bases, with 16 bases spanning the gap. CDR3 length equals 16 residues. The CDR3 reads CASSISGGGRNQPQHF. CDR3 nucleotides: TGTGCCAGTAGTATCTCCGGCGGGGGCCGGAATCAGCCCCAGCATTTT.

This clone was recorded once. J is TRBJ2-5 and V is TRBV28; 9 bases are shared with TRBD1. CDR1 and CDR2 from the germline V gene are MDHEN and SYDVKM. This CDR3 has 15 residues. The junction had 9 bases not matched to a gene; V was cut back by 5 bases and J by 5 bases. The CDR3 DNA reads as TGTGCCAGCAGTGGCCCGGGACAGGGAGAGGAGACCCAGTACTTC. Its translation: CASSGPGQGEETQYF.

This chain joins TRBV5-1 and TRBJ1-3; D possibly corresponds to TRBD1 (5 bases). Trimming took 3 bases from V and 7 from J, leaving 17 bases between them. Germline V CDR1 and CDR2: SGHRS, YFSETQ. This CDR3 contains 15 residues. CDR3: CASSSQAGYGNTIYF. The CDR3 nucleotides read TGCGCCAGCAGCTCCCAGGCAGGGTATGGGAACACCATATATTTT.

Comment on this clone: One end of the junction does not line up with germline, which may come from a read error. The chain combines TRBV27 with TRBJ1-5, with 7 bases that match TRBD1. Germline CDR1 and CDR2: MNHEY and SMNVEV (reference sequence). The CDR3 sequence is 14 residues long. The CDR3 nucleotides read TGTGCCAGCAGTTCTACGGGTGGGGGACAGCCCCATCATTTT. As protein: CASSSTGGGQPHHF.

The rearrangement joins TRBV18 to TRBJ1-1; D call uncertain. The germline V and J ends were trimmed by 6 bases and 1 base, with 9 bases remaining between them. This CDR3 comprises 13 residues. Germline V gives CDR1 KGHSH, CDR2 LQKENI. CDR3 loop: CASSQEGNTEAFF. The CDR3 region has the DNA TGTGCCAGCTCCCAGGAGGGGAACACTGAAGCTTTCTTT.

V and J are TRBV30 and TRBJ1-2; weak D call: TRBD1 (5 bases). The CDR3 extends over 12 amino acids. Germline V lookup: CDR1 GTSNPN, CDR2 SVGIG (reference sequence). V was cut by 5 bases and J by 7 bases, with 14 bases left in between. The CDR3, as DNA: TGTGCCTGGGACCCTTGGGGGGGTGGCTACACCTTC. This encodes CAWDPWGGGYTF.

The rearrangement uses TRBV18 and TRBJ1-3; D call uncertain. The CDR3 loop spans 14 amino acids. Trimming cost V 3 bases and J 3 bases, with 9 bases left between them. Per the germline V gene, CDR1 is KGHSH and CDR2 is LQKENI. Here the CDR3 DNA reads TGTGCCAGCTCACCGTTGAGCTATGGAAACACCATATATTTT. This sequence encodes CASSPLSYGNTIYF.

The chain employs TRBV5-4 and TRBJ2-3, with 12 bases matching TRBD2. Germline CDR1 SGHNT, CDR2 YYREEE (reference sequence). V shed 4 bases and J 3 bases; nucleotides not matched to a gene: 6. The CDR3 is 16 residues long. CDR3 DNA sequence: TGTGCCAGCAGCCAATGGACTAGCGGGGAAACAGATACGCAGTATTTT. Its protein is CASSQWTSGETDTQYF.

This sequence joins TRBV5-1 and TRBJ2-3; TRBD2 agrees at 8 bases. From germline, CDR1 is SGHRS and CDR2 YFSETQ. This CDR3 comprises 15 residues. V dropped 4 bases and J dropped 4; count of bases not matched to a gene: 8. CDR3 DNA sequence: TGCGCCAGCAGCCCGGAGCGGGAGATCGCAGATACGCAGTATTTT. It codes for CASSPEREIADTQYF.

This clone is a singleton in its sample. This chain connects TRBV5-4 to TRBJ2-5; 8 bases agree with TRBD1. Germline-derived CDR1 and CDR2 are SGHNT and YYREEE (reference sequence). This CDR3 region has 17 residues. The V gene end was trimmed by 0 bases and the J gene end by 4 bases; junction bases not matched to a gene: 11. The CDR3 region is CASSLGGQGGFLETQYF. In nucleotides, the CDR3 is TGTGCCAGCAGCTTGGGTGGACAGGGAGGTTTTTTAGAGACCCAGTACTTC.